This TCR beta chain was sequenced for a study of T cell responses to AZD1222 COVID-19 vaccine. Points from the study as a whole: Vaccine-associated CD4 TCRs ranged over spike, dominating at 160-218 and 743-854. The breadth and depth of Spike-specific TCRs increased once two AZD1222 doses had been given.

Notes on this clone: The target antigen is unknown.

Trimming left V 8 bases short and J 4 bases short, with 11 bases between. Germline V gene sequence: CDR1 LNHDA, CDR2 SQIVND (reference sequence). The CDR3 covers 13 residues. TCRdb keeps only in-frame clones here, not all; method: immunoSEQ multiplex PCR. The data hold 95,000 to 100,000 clones, with approximately 90% observed a single time. The TCR originated in an adult in good health. The chain is built from TRBV19 and TRBJ2-2; possibly TRBD1 or TRBD2 for D (6 bases each). The sequences come from peripheral blood, collected on day 0 of AZD1222 vaccination. The CDR3 nucleotides are TGTGCCAGTGTGGGGGGCCCCACCGGGGAGCTGTTTTTT. Residues: CASVGGPTGELFF. Filled out from reference TRBV19 and TRBJ2-2, the complete variable domain reads DGGITQSPKYLFRKEGQNVTLSCEQNLNHDAMYWYRQDPGQGLRLIYYSQIVNDFQKGDIAEGYSVSREKKESFPLTVTSAQKNPTAFYLCASVGGPTGELFFGEGSRLTVL.